This TCR beta chain was profiled in a study of T cell responses to AZD1222 COVID-19 vaccine. CDR3 length: 17 amino acids. Trimming cost V 2 bases and J 5 bases; bases outside gene matches: 12. Germline CDR1 is SNHLY and CDR2 is FYNNEI. The repertoire was sequenced with immunoSEQ multiplex PCR; TCRdb's copy has only in-frame clones and lacks some. The sample gives about 140,000 clones, over 75% of which show up once; 3.4% is in the top ten. The TCR comes from an adult in good health. Specimen: peripheral blood, collected on day 0 of AZD1222 vaccination. This chain uses TRBV2 with TRBJ2-1; TRBD2 matches 7 bases. The CDR3 loop reads CASSESPRQGGNNEQFF. The CDR3 coding sequence is TGTGCCAGCAGTGAATCCCCGAGGCAGGGAGGGAACAATGAGCAGTTCTTC.